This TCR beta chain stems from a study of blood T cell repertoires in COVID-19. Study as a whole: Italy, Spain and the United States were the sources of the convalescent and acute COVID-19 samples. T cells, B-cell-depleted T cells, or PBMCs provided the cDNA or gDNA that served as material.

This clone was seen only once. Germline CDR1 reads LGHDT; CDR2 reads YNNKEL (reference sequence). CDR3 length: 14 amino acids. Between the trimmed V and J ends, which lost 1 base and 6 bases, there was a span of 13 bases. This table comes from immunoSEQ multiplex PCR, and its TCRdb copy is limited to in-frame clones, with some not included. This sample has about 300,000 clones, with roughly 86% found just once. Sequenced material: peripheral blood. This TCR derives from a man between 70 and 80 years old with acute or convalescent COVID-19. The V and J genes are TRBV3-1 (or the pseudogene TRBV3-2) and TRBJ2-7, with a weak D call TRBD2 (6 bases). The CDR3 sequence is CASSQVSWGGEQYF. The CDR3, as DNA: TGTGCCAGCAGCCAAGTCTCTTGGGGAGGCGAGCAGTACTTC.